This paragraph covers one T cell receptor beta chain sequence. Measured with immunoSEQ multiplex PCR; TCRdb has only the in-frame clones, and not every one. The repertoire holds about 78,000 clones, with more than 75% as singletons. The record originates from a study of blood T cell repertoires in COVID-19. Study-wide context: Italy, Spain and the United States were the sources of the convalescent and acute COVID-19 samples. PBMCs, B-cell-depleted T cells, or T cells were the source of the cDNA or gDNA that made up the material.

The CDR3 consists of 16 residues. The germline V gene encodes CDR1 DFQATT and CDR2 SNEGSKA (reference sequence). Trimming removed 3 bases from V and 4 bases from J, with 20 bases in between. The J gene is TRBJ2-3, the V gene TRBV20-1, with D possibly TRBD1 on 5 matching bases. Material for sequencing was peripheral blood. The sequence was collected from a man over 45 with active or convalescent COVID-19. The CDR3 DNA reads TGCAGTGCTAGTCCGCACCTTGGGGTAGGGGCAGATACGCAGTATTTT. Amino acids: CSASPHLGVGADTQYF.